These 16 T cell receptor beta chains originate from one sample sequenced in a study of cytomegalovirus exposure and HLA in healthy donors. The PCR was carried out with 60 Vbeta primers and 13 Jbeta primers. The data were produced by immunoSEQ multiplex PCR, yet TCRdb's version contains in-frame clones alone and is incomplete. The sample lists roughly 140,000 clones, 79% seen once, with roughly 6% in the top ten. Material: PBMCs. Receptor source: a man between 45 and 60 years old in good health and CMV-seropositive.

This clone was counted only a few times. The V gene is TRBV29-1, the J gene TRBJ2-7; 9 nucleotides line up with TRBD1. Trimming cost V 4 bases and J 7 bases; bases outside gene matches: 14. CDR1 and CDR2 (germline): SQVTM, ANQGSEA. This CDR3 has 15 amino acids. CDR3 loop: CSVGGPGTGTKEQYF. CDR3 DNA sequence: TGCAGCGTTGGGGGACCGGGGACAGGGACTAAAGAGCAGTACTTC.

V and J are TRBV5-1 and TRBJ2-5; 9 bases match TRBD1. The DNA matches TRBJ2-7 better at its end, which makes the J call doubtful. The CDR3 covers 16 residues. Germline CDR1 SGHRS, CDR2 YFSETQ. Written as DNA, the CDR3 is TGCGCCAGCAGCTTGGTCACCGGGACAGGGTCCTACGAGCAGTACTTC. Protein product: CASSLVTGTGSYEQYF.

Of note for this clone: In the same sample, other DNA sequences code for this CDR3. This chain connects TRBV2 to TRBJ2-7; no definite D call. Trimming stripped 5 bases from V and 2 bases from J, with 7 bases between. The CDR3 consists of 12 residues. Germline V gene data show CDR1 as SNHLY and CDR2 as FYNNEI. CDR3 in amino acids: CASSLRAYEQYF. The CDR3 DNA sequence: TGTGCCAGCAGTCTCCGGGCCTACGAGCAGTACTTC.

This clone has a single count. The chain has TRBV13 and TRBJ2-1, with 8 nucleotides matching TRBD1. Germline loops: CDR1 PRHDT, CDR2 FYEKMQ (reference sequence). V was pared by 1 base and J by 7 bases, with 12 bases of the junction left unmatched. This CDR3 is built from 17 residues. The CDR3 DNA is TGTGCCAGCAGCTTAGATGTCAGGGGGCGCTGGGGGAATGAGCAGTTCTTC. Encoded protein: CASSLDVRGRWGNEQFF.

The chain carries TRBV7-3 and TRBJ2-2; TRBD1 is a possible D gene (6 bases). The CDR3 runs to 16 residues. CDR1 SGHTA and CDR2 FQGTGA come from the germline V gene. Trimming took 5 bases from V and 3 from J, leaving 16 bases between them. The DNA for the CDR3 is TGTGCCAGCAGCCCGCTTGGGGGCAGAGACACCGGGGAGCTGTTTTTT. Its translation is CASSPLGGRDTGELFF.

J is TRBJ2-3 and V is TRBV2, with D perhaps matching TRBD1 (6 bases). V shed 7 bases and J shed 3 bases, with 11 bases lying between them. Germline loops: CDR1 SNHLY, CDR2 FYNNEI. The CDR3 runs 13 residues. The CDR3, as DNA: TGTGCCAGCATTTCAGGGGCTACAGATACGCAGTATTTT. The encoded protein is CASISGATDTQYF.

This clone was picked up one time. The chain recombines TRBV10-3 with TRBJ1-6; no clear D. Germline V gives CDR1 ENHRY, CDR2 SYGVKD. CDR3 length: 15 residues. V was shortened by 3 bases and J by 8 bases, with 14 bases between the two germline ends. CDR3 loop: CAISESVGRDSPLHF. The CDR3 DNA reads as TGTGCCATCAGTGAAAGCGTCGGGCGGGATTCACCCCTCCACTTT.

CDR3 nucleotide sequence: TGTGCCAGCAGTGAAGTGTATAACTACGAGCAGTACTTC. Residues: CASSEVYNYEQYF. The chain has TRBV6-1 and TRBJ2-7, with no clear D. The CDR3 extends over 13 amino acids. CDR1 is MNHNS and CDR2 is SASEGT in the germline V gene. Trimming removed 1 base at V and 3 bases at J, with 7 bases between.

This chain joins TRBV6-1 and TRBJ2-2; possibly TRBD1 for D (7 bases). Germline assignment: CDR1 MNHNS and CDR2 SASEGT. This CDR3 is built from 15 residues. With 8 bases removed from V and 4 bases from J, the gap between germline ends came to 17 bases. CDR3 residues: CASPRPRGATGELFF. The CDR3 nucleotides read TGTGCCAGCCCCCGCCCCAGGGGGGCCACCGGGGAGCTGTTTTTT.

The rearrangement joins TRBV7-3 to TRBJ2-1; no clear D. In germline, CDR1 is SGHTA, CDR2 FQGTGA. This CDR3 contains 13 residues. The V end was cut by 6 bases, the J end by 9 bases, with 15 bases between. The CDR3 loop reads CASSLPGSREQFF. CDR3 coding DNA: TGTGCCAGCAGTCTCCCAGGCAGTCGTGAGCAGTTCTTC.

CDR3 sequence: CASSPDREAGELFF. CDR3 DNA: TGTGCCAGCAGTCCAGACAGGGAGGCCGGGGAGCTGTTTTTT. The chain links TRBV27 to TRBJ2-2; a possible D gene is TRBD1 (7 bases). The germline V gene encodes CDR1 MNHEY and CDR2 SMNVEV (reference sequence). With 5 bases removed from V and 6 bases from J, the gap between germline ends came to 13 bases. The CDR3 runs to 14 residues.

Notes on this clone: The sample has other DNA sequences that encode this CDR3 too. CDR3: CAWSPGGTYNEQFF. The CDR3 DNA is TGTGCCTGGAGTCCGGGGGGTACCTACAATGAGCAGTTCTTC. The chain has TRBV30 and TRBJ2-1; 7 bases fit TRBD2. The CDR3 is made up of 14 amino acids. V shed 2 bases and J 2 bases; nucleotides not matched to a gene: 3. CDR1 is GTSNPN, CDR2 SVGIG, per germline (reference sequence). Filled out from reference TRBV30 and TRBJ2-1, the complete variable domain reads SQTIHQWPATLVQPVGSPLSLECTVEGTSNPNLYWYRQAAGRGLQLLFYSVGIGQISSEVPQNLSASRPQDRQFILSSKKLLLSDSGFYLCAWSPGGTYNEQFFGPGTRLTVL.

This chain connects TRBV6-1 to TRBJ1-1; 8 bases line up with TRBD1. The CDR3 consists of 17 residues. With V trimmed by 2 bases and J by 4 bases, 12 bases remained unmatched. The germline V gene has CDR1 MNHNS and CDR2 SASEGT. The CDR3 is CASSELLAGGLFTEAFF. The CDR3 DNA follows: TGTGCCAGCAGTGAATTATTAGCAGGGGGCCTTTTCACTGAAGCTTTCTTT.

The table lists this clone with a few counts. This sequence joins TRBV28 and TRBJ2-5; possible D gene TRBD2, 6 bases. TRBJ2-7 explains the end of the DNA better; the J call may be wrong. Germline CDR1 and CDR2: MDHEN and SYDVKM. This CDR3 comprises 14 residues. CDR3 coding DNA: TGTGCCAGCAGTAAGACGGGAGAGGTGAACGAGCAGTACTTC. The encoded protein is CASSKTGEVNEQYF.

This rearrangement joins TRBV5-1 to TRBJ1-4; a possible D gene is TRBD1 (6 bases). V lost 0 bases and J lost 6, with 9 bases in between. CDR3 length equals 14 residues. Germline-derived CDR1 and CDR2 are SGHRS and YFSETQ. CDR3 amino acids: CASSLGGRYEKLFF. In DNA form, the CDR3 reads TGCGCCAGCAGCTTGGGGGGGCGGTATGAAAAACTGTTTTTT.

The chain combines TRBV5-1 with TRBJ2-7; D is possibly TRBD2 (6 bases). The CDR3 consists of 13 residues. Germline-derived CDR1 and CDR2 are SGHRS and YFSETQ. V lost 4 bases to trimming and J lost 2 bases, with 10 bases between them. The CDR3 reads CASSAGPPYEQYF. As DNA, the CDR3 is TGCGCCAGCAGCGCGGGACCGCCCTACGAGCAGTACTTC.